The clone carrying this TCR beta chain was seen just once. The data originate from a study of T cell changes during pregnancy in multiple sclerosis. The V end was cut by 5 bases, the J end by 2 bases, with 4 bases between. The CDR3 totals 11 residues. Germline assignment: CDR1 SNHLY and CDR2 FYNNEI. Generated by immunoSEQ multiplex PCR, the TCRdb table keeps only in-frame clones and is missing some. The top ten clones hold roughly 1.5% of a sample with about 69,000 clones, around 90% of them seen once. The chain couples TRBV2 to TRBJ2-7, with D unclear. The sequence was collected from a female donor with multiple sclerosis, enrolled in a pregnancy study. The sample here was peripheral blood, taken in the third trimester of pregnancy. The CDR3 DNA follows: TGTGCCAGCAGTTTTACCTACGAGCAGTACTTC. Translated, it gives CASSFTYEQYF.